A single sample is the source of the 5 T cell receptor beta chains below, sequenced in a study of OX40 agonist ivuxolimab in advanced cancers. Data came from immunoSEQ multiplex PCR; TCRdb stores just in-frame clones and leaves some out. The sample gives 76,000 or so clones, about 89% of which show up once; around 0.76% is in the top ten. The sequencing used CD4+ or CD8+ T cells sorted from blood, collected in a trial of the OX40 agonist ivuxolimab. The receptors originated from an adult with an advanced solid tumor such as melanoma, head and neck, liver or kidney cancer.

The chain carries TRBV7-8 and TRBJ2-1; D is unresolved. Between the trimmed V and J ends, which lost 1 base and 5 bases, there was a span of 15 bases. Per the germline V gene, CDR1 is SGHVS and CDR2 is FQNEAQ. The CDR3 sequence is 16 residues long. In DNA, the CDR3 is TGTGCCAGCAGCTTAGGCGGCCATGGTGTGGACAATGAGCAGTTCTTC. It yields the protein CASSLGGHGVDNEQFF.

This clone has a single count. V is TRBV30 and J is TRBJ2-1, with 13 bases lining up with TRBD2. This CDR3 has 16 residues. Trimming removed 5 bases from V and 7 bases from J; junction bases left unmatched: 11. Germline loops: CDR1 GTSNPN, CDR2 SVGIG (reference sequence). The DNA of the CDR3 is TGTGCCTGGGAGCCCGGGACTAGCGGGATGGGAAATGAGCAGTTCTTC. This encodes CAWEPGTSGMGNEQFF. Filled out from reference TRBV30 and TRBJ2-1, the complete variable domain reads SQTIHQWPATLVQPVGSPLSLECTVEGTSNPNLYWYRQAAGRGLQLLFYSVGIGQISSEVPQNLSASRPQDRQFILSSKKLLLSDSGFYLCAWEPGTSGMGNEQFFGPGTRLTVL.

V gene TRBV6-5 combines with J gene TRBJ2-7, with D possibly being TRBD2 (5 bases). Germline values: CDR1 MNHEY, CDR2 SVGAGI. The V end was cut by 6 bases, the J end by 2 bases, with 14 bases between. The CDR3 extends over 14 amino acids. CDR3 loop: CASSAPERAYEQYF. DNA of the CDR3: TGTGCCAGCAGCGCTCCGGAGAGGGCCTACGAGCAGTACTTC.

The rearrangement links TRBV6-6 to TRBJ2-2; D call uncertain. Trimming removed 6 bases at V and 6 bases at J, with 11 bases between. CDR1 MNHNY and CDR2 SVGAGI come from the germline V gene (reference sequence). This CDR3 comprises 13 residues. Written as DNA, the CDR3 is TGTGCCAGCAGCGACCCCTTGGCCGGGGAGCTGTTTTTT. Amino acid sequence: CASSDPLAGELFF.

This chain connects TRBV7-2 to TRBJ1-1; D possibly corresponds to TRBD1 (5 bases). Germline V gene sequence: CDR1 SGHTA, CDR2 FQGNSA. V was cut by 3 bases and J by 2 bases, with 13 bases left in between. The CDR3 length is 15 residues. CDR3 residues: CASSFLGQKNTEAFF. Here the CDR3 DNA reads TGTGCCAGCAGCTTTTTGGGGCAGAAAAACACTGAAGCTTTCTTT. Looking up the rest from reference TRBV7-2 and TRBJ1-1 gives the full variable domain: GAGVSQSPSNKVTEKGKDVELRCDPISGHTALYWYRQSLGQGLEFLIYFQGNSAPDKSGLPSDRFSAERTGGSVSTLTIQRTQQEDSAVYLCASSFLGQKNTEAFFGQGTRLTVV.